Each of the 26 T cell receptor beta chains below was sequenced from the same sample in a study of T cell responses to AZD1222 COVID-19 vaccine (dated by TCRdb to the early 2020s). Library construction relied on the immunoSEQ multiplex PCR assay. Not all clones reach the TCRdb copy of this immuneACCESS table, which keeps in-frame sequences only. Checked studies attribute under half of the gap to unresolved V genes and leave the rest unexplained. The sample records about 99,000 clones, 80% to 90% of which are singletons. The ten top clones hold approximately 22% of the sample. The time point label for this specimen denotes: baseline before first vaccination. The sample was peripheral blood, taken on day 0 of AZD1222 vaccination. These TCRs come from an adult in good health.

In DNA form, the CDR3 reads TGTGCCAGCTCACCAGGGACAGGGGTGGCAGATACGCAGTATTTT. Residues: CASSPGTGVADTQYF. V is TRBV18 and J is TRBJ2-3; 10 bases map to TRBD1. The ends lost 2 bases at V and 4 bases at J; junction bases unmatched: 3. The germline CDR1 and CDR2 sequences are KGHSH and LQKENI. This CDR3 is 15 amino acids long.

CDR3 in DNA: TGTGCCAGTACTACCTGGACTATGGGCAGCATTCAGTACTTC. It is translated as CASTTWTMGSIQYF. The genes are TRBV27 and TRBJ2-4; perhaps TRBD2 as D (6 bases). Trimming removed 9 bases from V and 9 bases from J, with 21 bases in between. Germline CDR1 is MNHEY and CDR2 is SMNVEV (reference sequence). There are 14 residues in the CDR3.

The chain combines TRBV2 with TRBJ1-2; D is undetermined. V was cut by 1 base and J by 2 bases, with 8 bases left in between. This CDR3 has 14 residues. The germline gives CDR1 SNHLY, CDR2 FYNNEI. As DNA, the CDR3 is TGTGCCAGCAGTGAAGGCAGACTAAACTATGGCTACACCTTC. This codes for CASSEGRLNYGYTF.

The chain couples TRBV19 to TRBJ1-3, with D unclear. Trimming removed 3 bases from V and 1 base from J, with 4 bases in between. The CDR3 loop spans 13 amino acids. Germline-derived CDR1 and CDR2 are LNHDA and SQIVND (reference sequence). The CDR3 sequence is CASSMMSGNTIYF. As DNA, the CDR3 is TGTGCCAGTAGTATGATGTCTGGAAACACCATATATTTT.

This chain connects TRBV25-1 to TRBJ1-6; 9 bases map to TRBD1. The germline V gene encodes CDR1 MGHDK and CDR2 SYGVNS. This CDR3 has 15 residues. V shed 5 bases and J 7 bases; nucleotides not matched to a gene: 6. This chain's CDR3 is CASSSQGARNSPLHF. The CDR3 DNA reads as TGTGCCAGCAGTTCACAGGGGGCTCGCAATTCACCCCTCCACTTT. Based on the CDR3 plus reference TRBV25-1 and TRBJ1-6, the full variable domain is EADIYQTPRYLVIGTGKKITLECSQTMGHDKMYWYQQDPGMELHLIHYSYGVNSTEKGDLSSESTVSRIRTEHFPLTLESARPSHTSQYLCASSSQGARNSPLHFGNGTRLTVT.

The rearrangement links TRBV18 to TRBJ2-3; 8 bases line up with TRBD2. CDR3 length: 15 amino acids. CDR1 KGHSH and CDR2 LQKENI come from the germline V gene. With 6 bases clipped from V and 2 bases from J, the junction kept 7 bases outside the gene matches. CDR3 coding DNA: TGTGCCAGCTCCGTCACTAGCGGCCTCACAGATACGCAGTATTTT. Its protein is CASSVTSGLTDTQYF. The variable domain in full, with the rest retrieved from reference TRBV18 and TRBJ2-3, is NAGVMQNPRHLVRRRGQEARLRCSPMKGHSHVYWYRQLPEEGLKFMVYLQKENIIDESGMPKERFSAEFPKEGPSILRIQQVVRGDSAAYFCASSVTSGLTDTQYFGPGTRLTVL.

This CDR3 is CASSIGLAGITDTQYF. In DNA form, the CDR3 reads TGTGCCAGCAGCATCGGACTAGCGGGTATCACAGATACGCAGTATTTT. The chain combines TRBV7-2 with TRBJ2-3; TRBD2 agrees at 11 bases. Trimming removed 5 bases from V and 2 bases from J; junction bases left unmatched: 6. Per the germline V gene, CDR1 is SGHTA and CDR2 is FQGNSA. This CDR3 has 16 residues.

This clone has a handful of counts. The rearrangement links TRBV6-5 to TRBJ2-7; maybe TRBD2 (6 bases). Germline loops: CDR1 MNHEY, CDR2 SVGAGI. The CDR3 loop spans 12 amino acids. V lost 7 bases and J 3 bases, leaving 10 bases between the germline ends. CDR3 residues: CASTMGGYEQYF. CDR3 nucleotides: TGTGCCAGCACCATGGGAGGCTACGAGCAGTACTTC.

The CDR3, as DNA: TGTGCCAGCAGCGTAGATCCAGGGATGGCTGGCTACACCTTC. This gives the protein CASSVDPGMAGYTF. The J gene is TRBJ1-2, the V gene TRBV9; D is perhaps TRBD1 (5 bases). The length of the CDR3 is 14 residues. The ends were cut back, 0 bases at V and 7 bases at J, with 13 bases in the middle. Germline V gives CDR1 SGDLS, CDR2 YYNGEE.

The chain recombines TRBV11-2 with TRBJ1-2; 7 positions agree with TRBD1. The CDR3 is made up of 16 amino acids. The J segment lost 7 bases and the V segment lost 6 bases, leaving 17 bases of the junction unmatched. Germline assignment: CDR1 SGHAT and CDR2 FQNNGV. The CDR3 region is CASSPGQSLFLGGYTF. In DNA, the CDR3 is TGTGCCAGCAGTCCGGGACAGTCGTTATTTCTTGGTGGCTACACCTTC.

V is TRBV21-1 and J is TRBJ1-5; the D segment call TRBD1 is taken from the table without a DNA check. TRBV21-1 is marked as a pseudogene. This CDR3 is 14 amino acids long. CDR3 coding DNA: TGTGCCAGCAGCATGGTGGACAGGGGGTATCCCCAGCATTTT. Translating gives CASSMVDRGYPQHF.

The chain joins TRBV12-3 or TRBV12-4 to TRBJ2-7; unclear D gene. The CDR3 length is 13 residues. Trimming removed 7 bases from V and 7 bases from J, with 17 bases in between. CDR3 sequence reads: CASNRDLRGEQYF. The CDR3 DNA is TGTGCCAGCAACAGAGACCTACGAGGAGAGCAGTACTTC.

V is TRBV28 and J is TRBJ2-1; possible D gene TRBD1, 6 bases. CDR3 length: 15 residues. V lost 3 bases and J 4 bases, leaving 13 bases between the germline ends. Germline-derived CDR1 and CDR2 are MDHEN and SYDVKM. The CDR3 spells CASSLVTGAYNEQFF. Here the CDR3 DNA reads TGTGCCAGCAGTTTGGTGACAGGAGCATACAATGAGCAGTTCTTC.

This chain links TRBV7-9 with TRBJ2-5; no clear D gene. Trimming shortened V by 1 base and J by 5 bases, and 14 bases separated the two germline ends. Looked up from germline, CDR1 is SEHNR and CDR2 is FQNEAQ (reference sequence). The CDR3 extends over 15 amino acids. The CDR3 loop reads CASSLGILETETQYF. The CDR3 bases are TGTGCCAGCAGCTTAGGAATCCTGGAGACGGAGACCCAGTACTTC. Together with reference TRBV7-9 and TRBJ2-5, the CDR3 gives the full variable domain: DTGVSQNPRHKITKRGQNVTFRCDPISEHNRLYWYRQTLGQGPEFLTYFQNEAQLEKSRLLSDRFSAERPKGSFSTLEIQRTEQGDSAMYLCASSLGILETETQYFGPGTRLLVL.

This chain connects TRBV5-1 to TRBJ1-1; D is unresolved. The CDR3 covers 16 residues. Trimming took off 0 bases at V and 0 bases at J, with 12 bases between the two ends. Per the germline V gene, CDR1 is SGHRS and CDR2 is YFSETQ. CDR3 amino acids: CASSLGGILMNTEAFF. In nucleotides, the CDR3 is TGCGCCAGCAGCTTGGGGGGTATTCTTATGAACACTGAAGCTTTCTTT.

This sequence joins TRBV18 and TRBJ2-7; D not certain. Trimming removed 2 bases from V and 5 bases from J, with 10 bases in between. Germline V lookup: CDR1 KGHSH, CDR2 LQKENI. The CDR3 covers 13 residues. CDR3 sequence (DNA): TGTGCCAGCTCACCAACGACCGTCCACGAGCAGTACTTC. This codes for CASSPTTVHEQYF.

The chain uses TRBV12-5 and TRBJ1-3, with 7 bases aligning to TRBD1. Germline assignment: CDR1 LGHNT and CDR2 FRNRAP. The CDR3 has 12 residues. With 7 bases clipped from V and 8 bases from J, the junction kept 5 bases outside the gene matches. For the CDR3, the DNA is TGTGCTAGTGCTCCAGGGGGTTACACCATATATTTT. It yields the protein CASAPGGYTIYF. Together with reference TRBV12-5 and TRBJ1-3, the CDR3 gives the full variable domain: DARVTQTPRHKVTEMGQEVTMRCQPILGHNTVFWYRQTMMQGLELLAYFRNRAPLDDSGMPKDRFSAEMPDATLATLKIQPSEPRDSAVYFCASAPGGYTIYFGEGSWLTVV.

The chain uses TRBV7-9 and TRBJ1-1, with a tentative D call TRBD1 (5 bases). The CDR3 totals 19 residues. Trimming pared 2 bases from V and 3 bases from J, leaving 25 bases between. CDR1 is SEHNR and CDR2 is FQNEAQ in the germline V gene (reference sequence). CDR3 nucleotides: TGTGCCAGCAGCTTAAGACAAGCCGGGACGACAACGGGGGACACTGAAGCTTTCTTT. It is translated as CASSLRQAGTTTGDTEAFF.

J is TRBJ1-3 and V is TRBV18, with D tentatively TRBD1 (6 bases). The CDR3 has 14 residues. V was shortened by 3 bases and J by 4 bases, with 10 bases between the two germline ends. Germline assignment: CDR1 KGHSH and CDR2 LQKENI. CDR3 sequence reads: CASSPSTGGNTIYF. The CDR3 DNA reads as TGTGCCAGCTCACCTTCGACAGGAGGAAACACCATATATTTT.

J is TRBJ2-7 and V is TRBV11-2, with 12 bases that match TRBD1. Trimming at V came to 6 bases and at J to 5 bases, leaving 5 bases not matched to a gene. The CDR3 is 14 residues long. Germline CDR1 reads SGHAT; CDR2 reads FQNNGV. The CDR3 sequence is CASRPGTGGDEQYF. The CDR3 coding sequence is TGTGCCAGCAGGCCCGGGACAGGGGGCGACGAGCAGTACTTC. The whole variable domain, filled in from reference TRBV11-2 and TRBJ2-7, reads EAGVAQSPRYKIIEKRQSVAFWCNPISGHATLYWYQQILGQGPKLLIQFQNNGVVDDSQLPKDRFSAERLKGVDSTLKIQPAKLEDSAVYLCASRPGTGGDEQYFGPGTRLTVT.

Written as DNA, the CDR3 is TGTGCCACCAGCAGAGATAGCGGGAGGTACGAGCAGTACTTC. It yields the protein CATSRDSGRYEQYF. The chain is built from TRBV15 and TRBJ2-7; 10 bases are shared with TRBD2. CDR3 size: 14 residues. The junction had 0 bases not matched to a gene; V was cut back by 0 bases and J by 4 bases. Germline CDR1 and CDR2: LNHNV and YYDKDF (reference sequence).

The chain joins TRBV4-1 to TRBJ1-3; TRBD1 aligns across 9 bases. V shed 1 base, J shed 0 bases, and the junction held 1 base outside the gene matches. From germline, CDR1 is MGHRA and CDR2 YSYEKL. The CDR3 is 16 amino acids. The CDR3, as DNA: TGCGCCAGCAGCCAAGCGACAGGGGGCTCTGGAAACACCATATATTTT. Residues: CASSQATGGSGNTIYF.

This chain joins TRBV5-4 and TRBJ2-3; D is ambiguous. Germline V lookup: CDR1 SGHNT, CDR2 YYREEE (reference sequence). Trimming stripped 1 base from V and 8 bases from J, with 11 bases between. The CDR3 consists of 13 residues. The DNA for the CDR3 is TGTGCCAGCAGCTTGATACTTCAAGCTACGCAGTATTTT. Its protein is CASSLILQATQYF.

Here the CDR3 DNA reads TGTGCCAGCAGCCCCCGGACAGGGGTAGGCACTGAAGCTTTCTTT. As protein: CASSPRTGVGTEAFF. The chain recombines TRBV3-1 (or the pseudogene TRBV3-2) with TRBJ1-1; 9 nucleotides match TRBD1. The CDR3 is made up of 15 amino acids. V lost 4 bases and J lost 4; bases outside the gene matches: 7. Germline loops: CDR1 LGHDT, CDR2 YNNKEL (reference sequence).

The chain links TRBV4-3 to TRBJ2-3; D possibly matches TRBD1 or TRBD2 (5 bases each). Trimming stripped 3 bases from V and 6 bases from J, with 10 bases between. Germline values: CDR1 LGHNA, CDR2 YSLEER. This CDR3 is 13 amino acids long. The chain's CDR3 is CASSQGRRDTQYF. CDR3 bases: TGCGCCAGCAGCCAGGGACGTAGGGATACGCAGTATTTT.

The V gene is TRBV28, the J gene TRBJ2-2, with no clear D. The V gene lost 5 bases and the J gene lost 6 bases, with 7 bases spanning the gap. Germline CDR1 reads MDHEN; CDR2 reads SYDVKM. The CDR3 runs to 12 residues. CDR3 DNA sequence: TGTGCCAGCAGTCCCCGGCCCGGGGAGCTGTTTTTT. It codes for CASSPRPGELFF.